This T cell receptor (beta chain) was documented in a study of CD8+CD57+ T cells in acquired aplastic anemia. Study-level information: On average, sorted CD4+ and CD8+ cells gave 3.2 ug of DNA. Study-wide points: Patients and controls were found to share twenty-nine CD8+ CDR3 sequences.

The template for TCR beta VDJ and CDR3 sequence profiling was genomic DNA. TCRdb fed the reads into MiXCR, producing one record per CDR3 protein. The sample yields 400,000 to 450,000 distinct CDR3 sequences, around 72% seen once. This clonotype was recorded at least ten times. The antigen remains unidentified. The CDR3 is 20 residues long. Deletions cut 1 base from V and 0 bases from J, with 26 bases between. Germline CDR1 and CDR2: DFQATT and SNEGSKA (reference sequence). This chain uses TRBV20-1 with TRBJ2-3; D may be TRBD2 (5 bases). Sequencing input: sorted CD4+, CD8+, or CD8+CD57+ T cells (not recorded which) from PBMCs. This receptor was obtained from a human donor in good health, serving as a control. The CDR3 bases are TGCAGTGCTAGAGCTTTCGGGGATCCACGATTGCTGATTAGCACAGATACGCAGTATTTT. It codes for CSARAFGDPRLLISTDTQYF.